The TCR beta chain under discussion was sequenced for a study of graft-versus-host responses after intestinal transplantation. Study details: Isolated intestinal, liver-intestinal, or multivisceral transplants were what recipients had. All recipients were given anti-thymocyte globulin induction, and tacrolimus and steroids were then administered for about three years.

Some clones are missing from TCRdb's copy, which holds only in-frame ones; the method was immunoSEQ multiplex PCR. The sample has some 15,000 clones; approximately 80% are singletons. Points from the study as a whole: Allografts of patients with graft-donor T cell macrochimerism showed high graft-versus-host to host-versus-graft clone ratios. Early post-transplant falls in HvG clones accompanied the peak levels of circulating GvH clones.

CDR3 length: 15 amino acids. Intraepithelial lymphocytes and lamina propria lymphocytes were released through processing of graft tissue. As concerns this clone: Its antigen is not known.

The sample consisted of ileum tissue, taken 17 days after transplant. V gene TRBV21-1 combines with J gene TRBJ2-2. TRBV21-1 is annotated as a pseudogene. The source of this sequence is a human patient who received an intestinal transplant, so some T cells may come from the graft donor. The CDR3 sequence is CASSLKEVYAGELFF. The CDR3, as DNA: TGTGCCAGCAGCCTAAAGGAAGTTTATGCCGGGGAGCTGTTTTTT.